The clone carrying this TCR beta chain was observed a few times. V lost 0 bases, J lost 11 bases, and 21 bases lay in between. The CDR3 covers 16 residues. Germline loops: CDR1 LGHDT, CDR2 YNNKEL (reference sequence). The data are from a study of response to subunit inactivated influenza vaccine. TCRdb independently ran MiXCR on the RT-PCR reads; one entry per CDR3 protein. The sample has about 240,000 distinct CDR3 sequences, 10% to 15% seen once. The specimen comprised non-naive T cells sorted from PBMCs, sampled 14 to 15 days before vaccination. This sequence joins TRBV3-1 and TRBJ2-3, with D possibly called TRBD1 or TRBD2 (5 bases each). The sequence was collected from a man aged 45-65 years who received an inactivated influenza vaccine. CDR3 DNA: TGTGCCAGCAGCCAAGAGGTTGGGACCCGACGAGGGGAGCAGTATTTT. It encodes CASSQEVGTRRGEQYF.